Following are 13 T cell receptor beta chains from one sample sequenced in a study of OX40 agonist ivuxolimab in advanced cancers. To prepare the library, the immunoSEQ multiplex PCR assay was applied. Held by TCRdb, this immuneACCESS table contains in-frame sequences only and omits some clones. Under half of the omission traces to an unresolved V gene where checked; the cause of the rest is unknown. This sample comprises 90,000 to 100,000 clones, roughly nine tenths of them detected only once. Roughly 0.5% of the sample is taken by the ten largest. The sequencing here drew on CD4+ or CD8+ T cells sorted from blood, taken in a trial of the OX40 agonist ivuxolimab. The receptor source for this set is an adult with an advanced solid tumor such as melanoma, head and neck, liver or kidney cancer.

The chain recombines TRBV7-3 with TRBJ1-1; D gene uncertain. Germline-derived CDR1 and CDR2 are SGHTA and FQGTGA. V lost 0 bases to trimming and J lost 5 bases, with 1 base between them. The CDR3 extends over 11 amino acids. CDR3 DNA: TGTGCCAGCAGCTTAACGACTGAAGCTTTCTTT. This gives the protein CASSLTTEAFF. Supplemented by reference TRBV7-3 and TRBJ1-1, the full variable domain reads GAGVSQTPSNKVTEKGKYVELRCDPISGHTALYWYRQSLGQGPEFLIYFQGTGAADDSGLPNDRFFAVRPEGSVSTLKIQRTERGDSAVYLCASSLTTEAFFGQGTRLTVV.

Here the CDR3 DNA reads TGTGCCAGCAGCCTAACTCGCCAGGGGGCAGATACGCAGTATTTT. The encoded protein is CASSLTRQGADTQYF. The chain carries TRBV11-2 and TRBJ2-3, with 7 bases aligning to TRBD1. Unmatched junction bases numbered 9, after V lost 5 bases and J lost 4 bases. CDR1 and CDR2 (germline): SGHAT, FQNNGV. CDR3 length: 15 residues.

To note about this clone: It is likely a read error, because the conserved phenylalanine at the end of the CDR3 is missing. V gene TRBV6-6 combines with J gene TRBJ1-6, with 9 bases identical to TRBD1. Germline CDR1 and CDR2: MNHNY and SVGAGI (reference sequence). The CDR3 runs to 15 residues. The ends lost 4 bases at V and 4 bases at J; junction bases unmatched: 2. CDR3 amino acids: CASSSGQGYNSPLHL. CDR3 nucleotides: TGTGCCAGCAGTTCCGGACAGGGGTATAATTCACCCCTCCACCTT.

This clone has only a few counts. The chain couples TRBV6-1 to TRBJ1-1; D gene unclear. This CDR3 comprises 16 residues. CDR1 is MNHNS, CDR2 SASEGT, per germline. Trimming shortened V by 4 bases and J by 0 bases, and 15 bases separated the two germline ends. This CDR3 is CASSGTGRRVNTEAFF. CDR3 in DNA: TGTGCCAGCAGTGGGACCGGGAGGAGAGTGAACACTGAAGCTTTCTTT.

This chain connects TRBV7-8 to TRBJ1-5; no clear D gene. The V end was cut by 1 base, the J end by 0 bases, with 7 bases between. CDR3 size: 15 residues. Germline V gene sequence: CDR1 SGHVS, CDR2 FQNEAQ. The CDR3 nucleotides read TGTGCCAGCAGCTTAGTGCAGAATAGCAATCAGCCCCAGCATTTT. It specifies CASSLVQNSNQPQHF.

The V gene is TRBV19, the J gene TRBJ1-5; 8 bases map to TRBD1. Looked up from germline, CDR1 is LNHDA and CDR2 is SQIVND (reference sequence). The CDR3 length is 14 residues. The V gene end was trimmed by 5 bases and the J gene end by 2 bases; junction bases not matched to a gene: 2. The CDR3 sequence: CASSVTGGNQPQHF. The CDR3 DNA follows: TGTGCCAGTAGTGTGACAGGGGGCAATCAGCCCCAGCATTTT.

V usage is TRBV6-5 and J usage is TRBJ2-1, with 10 bases fitting TRBD1. Germline loops: CDR1 MNHEY, CDR2 SVGAGI. The CDR3 length is 14 residues. V trimming: 8 bases; J trimming: 9 bases; junction bases outside the gene matches: 10. CDR3 loop: CASGETGGRPEQFF. CDR3 bases: TGTGCCAGCGGAGAGACAGGGGGCCGGCCTGAGCAGTTCTTC.

The rearrangement uses TRBV10-2 and TRBJ2-1; the D gene is possibly TRBD2 (6 bases). The ends were cut back, 6 bases at V and 0 bases at J, with 27 bases in the middle. The CDR3 is made up of 20 amino acids. Germline CDR1 WSHSY, CDR2 SAAADI. This chain's CDR3 is CASSPNRGGDPSSSYNEQFF. CDR3 coding DNA: TGCGCCAGCAGCCCAAATAGGGGCGGGGATCCCTCCAGCTCCTACAATGAGCAGTTCTTC.

This chain links TRBV6-5 with TRBJ2-5; unclear D gene. With 5 bases removed from V and 5 bases from J, the gap between germline ends came to 12 bases. The CDR3 covers 13 residues. Germline CDR1 MNHEY, CDR2 SVGAGI. The CDR3: CASSPSGGETQYF. The CDR3 bases are TGTGCCAGCAGTCCCTCGGGTGGGGAGACCCAGTACTTC.

The gene calls are TRBV2 and TRBJ2-2; D unclear. Trimming cost V 4 bases and J 5 bases, with 8 bases left between them. The CDR3 has 13 residues. Germline-derived CDR1 and CDR2 are SNHLY and FYNNEI. The CDR3 loop is CASSVEATGELFF. The CDR3 nucleotides are TGTGCCAGCAGTGTGGAAGCGACCGGGGAGCTGTTTTTT.

The CDR3 here is CASSLAAGSQRNTIYF. CDR3 DNA: TGCGCCAGCAGCTTGGCTGCTGGCAGCCAAAGAAACACCATATATTTT. The V gene is TRBV5-1, the J gene TRBJ1-3; D is unresolved. Germline-derived CDR1 and CDR2 are SGHRS and YFSETQ. The CDR3 is made up of 16 amino acids. V was pared by 0 bases and J by 5 bases, with 15 bases between.

This clone was recorded only once. The genes are TRBV15 and TRBJ1-5; D uncertain. From germline, CDR1 is LNHNV and CDR2 YYDKDF (reference sequence). The CDR3 has 15 residues. V was trimmed by 8 bases and J by 1 base, leaving 15 bases between them. CDR3 DNA: TGTGCCACCTCGCGACCCCTCGGGAGCAATCAGCCCCAGCATTTT. The encoded protein is CATSRPLGSNQPQHF.

V is TRBV25-1 and J is TRBJ1-5, with D possibly being TRBD1 (6 bases). The germline V gene encodes CDR1 MGHDK and CDR2 SYGVNS. V lost 5 bases and J 7 bases, leaving 15 bases between the germline ends. CDR3 length equals 14 residues. CDR3 bases: TGTGCCAGCAGTCTAGGGGGACAAAGGCAGCCCCAGCATTTT. It yields the protein CASSLGGQRQPQHF.